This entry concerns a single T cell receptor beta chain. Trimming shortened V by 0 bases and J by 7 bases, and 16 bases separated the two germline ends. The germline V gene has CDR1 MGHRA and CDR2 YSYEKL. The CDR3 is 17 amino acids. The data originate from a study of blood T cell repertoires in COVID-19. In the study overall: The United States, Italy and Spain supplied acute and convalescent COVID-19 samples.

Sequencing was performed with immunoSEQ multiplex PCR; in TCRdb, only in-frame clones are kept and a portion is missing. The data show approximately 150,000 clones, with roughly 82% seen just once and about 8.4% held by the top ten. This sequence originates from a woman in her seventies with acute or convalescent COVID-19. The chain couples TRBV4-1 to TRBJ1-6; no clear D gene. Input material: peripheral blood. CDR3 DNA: TGCGCCAGCAGCCAAGAGGGTTCCAGCCAGGCAAATTCACCCCTCCACTTT. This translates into CASSQEGSSQANSPLHF.